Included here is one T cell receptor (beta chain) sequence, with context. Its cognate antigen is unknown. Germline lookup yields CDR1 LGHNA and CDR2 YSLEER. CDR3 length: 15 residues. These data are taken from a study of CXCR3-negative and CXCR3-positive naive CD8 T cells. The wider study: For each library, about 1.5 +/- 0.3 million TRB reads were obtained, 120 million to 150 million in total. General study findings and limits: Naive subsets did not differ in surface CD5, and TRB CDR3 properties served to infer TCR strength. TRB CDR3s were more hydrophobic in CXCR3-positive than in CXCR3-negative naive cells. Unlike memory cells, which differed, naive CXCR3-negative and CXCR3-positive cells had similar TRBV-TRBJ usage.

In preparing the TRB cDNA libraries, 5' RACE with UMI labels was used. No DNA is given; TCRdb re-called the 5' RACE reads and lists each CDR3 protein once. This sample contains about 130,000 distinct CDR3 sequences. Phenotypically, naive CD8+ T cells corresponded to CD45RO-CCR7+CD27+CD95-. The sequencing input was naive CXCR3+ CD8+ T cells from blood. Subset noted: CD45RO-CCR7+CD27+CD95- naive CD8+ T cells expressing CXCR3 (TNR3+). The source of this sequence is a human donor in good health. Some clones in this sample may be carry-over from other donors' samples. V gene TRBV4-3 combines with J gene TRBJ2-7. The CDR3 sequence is CASSQDNGVWYEQYF.